The 27 T cell receptor beta chains given below trace back to one sample, sequenced in a study of blood T cell repertoires in COVID-19. Repertoires were generated with immunoSEQ multiplex PCR, while TCRdb's copy carries only in-frame clones and drops some. The table lists around 200,000 clones, 84% of them singletons. Sequencing was carried out using peripheral blood. The receptors derive from an elderly woman with active or convalescent COVID-19.

The V gene is TRBV5-4, the J gene TRBJ1-5; TRBD1 aligns across 9 bases. The CDR3 is 16 residues long. Germline V gene data show CDR1 as SGHNT and CDR2 as YYREEE (reference sequence). Trimming took 0 bases from V and 5 from J; bases not matched to a gene: 6. For the CDR3, the DNA is TGTGCCAGCAGCTTGGACAGGGGGCTAGGGGATCAGCCCCAGCATTTT. Encoded protein: CASSLDRGLGDQPQHF. Filled out from reference TRBV5-4 and TRBJ1-5, the complete variable domain reads ETGVTQSPTHLIKTRGQQVTLRCSSQSGHNTVSWYQQALGQGPQFIFQYYREEENGRGNFPPRFSGLQFPNYSSELNVNALELDDSALYLCASSLDRGLGDQPQHFGDGTRLSIL.

The J gene is TRBJ2-5, the V gene TRBV9, with 8 nucleotides matching TRBD1. Trimming cost V 8 bases and J 5 bases; bases outside gene matches: 5. The CDR3 length is 12 residues. CDR1 is SGDLS and CDR2 is YYNGEE in the germline V gene. For the CDR3, the DNA is TGTGCCAGGGACAGGGAGACCGAGACCCAGTACTTC. It yields the protein CARDRETETQYF.

The chain carries TRBV5-1 and TRBJ2-6; D remains unclear. Germline CDR1 reads SGHRS; CDR2 reads YFSETQ. The CDR3 has 14 residues. V lost 4 bases, J lost 0 bases, and 5 bases lay in between. The CDR3 region has the DNA TGCGCCAGCAGCCTACTCTCTGGGGCCAACGTCCTGACTTTC. It yields the protein CASSLLSGANVLTF.

V gene TRBV18 combines with J gene TRBJ2-2; D is unclear. The germline V and J ends were trimmed by 2 bases and 3 bases, with 7 bases remaining between them. CDR1 and CDR2 (germline): KGHSH, LQKENI. The CDR3 is 14 amino acids. The DNA of the CDR3 is TGTGCCAGCTCACCATCGGTAGACACCGGGGAGCTGTTTTTT. Translating it yields CASSPSVDTGELFF.

V is TRBV5-4 and J is TRBJ2-3; the match to TRBD2 covers 7 bases. Germline V gives CDR1 SGHNT, CDR2 YYREEE (reference sequence). The CDR3 contains 14 residues. V shed 0 bases, J shed 8 bases, and the junction held 6 bases outside the gene matches. Here the CDR3 reads CASSLGEGVPTQYF. The CDR3 DNA is TGTGCCAGCAGCTTGGGGGAGGGTGTCCCTACGCAGTATTTT.

This clone was detected a few times. V gene TRBV5-5 combines with J gene TRBJ1-5; 8 bases fit TRBD1. Germline CDR1 reads SGHKS; CDR2 reads YYEKEE (reference sequence). There are 14 residues in the CDR3. V lost 0 bases to trimming and J lost 8 bases; unmatched junction nucleotides: 4. CDR3 region: CASSLETGGKPQHF. The DNA for the CDR3 is TGTGCCAGCAGCTTGGAAACAGGGGGAAAGCCCCAGCATTTT.

The chain uses TRBV5-1 and TRBJ1-3; 7 bases match TRBD1. The CDR3 has 14 amino acids. After removal of 4 bases from V and 3 bases from J, the junction contained 4 bases not matched to a gene. CDR1 and CDR2 (germline): SGHRS, YFSETQ. For the CDR3, the DNA is TGCGCCAGCAGCGGTGGGACAGATGGAAACACCATATATTTT. Amino acids: CASSGGTDGNTIYF.

The chain combines TRBV5-1 with TRBJ1-1, with D possibly matching TRBD1 (6 bases). The germline V gene encodes CDR1 SGHRS and CDR2 YFSETQ. This CDR3 comprises 16 residues. V was clipped by 4 bases and J by 0 bases, with 16 bases between them. CDR3 DNA sequence: TGCGCCAGCAGCCCCGGGCCAGGGACAATGAACACTGAAGCTTTCTTT. The encoded protein is CASSPGPGTMNTEAFF.

J is TRBJ1-2 and V is TRBV15, with TRBD1 matching 7 bases. The CDR3 has 14 amino acids. V shed 3 bases, J shed 4 bases, and the junction held 5 bases outside the gene matches. CDR1 is LNHNV and CDR2 is YYDKDF in the germline V gene (reference sequence). The CDR3 region is CATSRGQTTYGYTF. The CDR3 region has the DNA TGTGCCACCAGCAGGGGACAGACAACCTATGGCTACACCTTC.

CDR3 sequence reads: CASSPLAGLGGETQYF. The CDR3 coding sequence is TGTGCCAGCTCTCCATTAGCGGGATTAGGAGGGGAGACCCAGTACTTC. The chain carries TRBV6-6 and TRBJ2-5; the match to TRBD2 covers 8 bases. There are 16 residues in the CDR3. Trimming cost V 8 bases and J 5 bases; bases outside gene matches: 16. Germline V gene sequence: CDR1 MNHNY, CDR2 SVGAGI (reference sequence).

This chain joins TRBV7-2 and TRBJ1-5; tentatively, D is TRBD1 (5 bases). The length of the CDR3 is 16 residues. Germline V CDR1 and CDR2: SGHTA, FQGNSA. Trimming stripped 1 base from V and 6 bases from J, with 16 bases between. CDR3 region: CASSLEGPGISQPQHF. The CDR3 coding sequence is TGTGCCAGCAGCTTAGAAGGGCCAGGGATCAGTCAGCCCCAGCATTTT.

This sequence joins TRBV12-5 and TRBJ1-1; D remains ambiguous. Germline values: CDR1 LGHNT, CDR2 FRNRAP. This CDR3 spans 14 amino acids. V lost 0 bases to trimming and J lost 4 bases, with 9 bases between them. The CDR3 DNA sequence: TGTGCTAGTGGTTTGGTATATGGGAGCACTGAAGCTTTCTTT. Residues: CASGLVYGSTEAFF.

On this clone itself: A read error may account for a junction end that differs from germline. The chain links TRBV5-5 to TRBJ2-1; a weak D match, TRBD2 (5 bases). CDR1 and CDR2 (germline): SGHKS, YYEKEE (reference sequence). The CDR3 consists of 13 residues. CDR3 DNA: TGTGCCAGCAGCCTAAATACGGGGAATGCGCAGTTCTTC. Its protein is CASSLNTGNAQFF.

The rearrangement joins TRBV28 to TRBJ2-7; D is perhaps TRBD1 (5 bases). The CDR3 contains 13 residues. CDR1 is MDHEN and CDR2 is SYDVKM in the germline V gene. The V gene lost 3 bases and the J gene lost 3 bases, with 9 bases spanning the gap. The CDR3 nucleotides are TGTGCCAGCAGTTTGGGGCCAGACTACGAGCAGTACTTC. Protein sequence: CASSLGPDYEQYF.

The rearrangement uses TRBV30 and TRBJ2-7; tentative D call: TRBD2 (6 bases). Between the trimmed V and J ends, which lost 2 bases and 2 bases, there was a span of 16 bases. Germline V lookup: CDR1 GTSNPN, CDR2 SVGIG (reference sequence). The CDR3 totals 15 residues. Here the CDR3 reads CAWSREAGRAYEQYF. The CDR3 nucleotides read TGTGCCTGGAGTAGAGAGGCGGGAAGAGCCTACGAGCAGTACTTC.

The DNA for the CDR3 is TGCGCCAGCAGCCAAGATGTGAACCCGGGCACTGAAGCTTTCTTT. Translated: CASSQDVNPGTEAFF. The rearrangement links TRBV4-3 to TRBJ1-1; D is uncertain. The CDR3 is 15 amino acids. Trimming shortened V by 0 bases and J by 4 bases, and 12 bases separated the two germline ends. Per the germline V gene, CDR1 is LGHNA and CDR2 is YSLEER.

The gene calls are TRBV12-3 or TRBV12-4 and TRBJ2-7; unclear D gene. The V gene lost 3 bases and the J gene lost 6 bases, with 9 bases spanning the gap. The CDR3 is made up of 12 amino acids. The CDR3 spells CASSFGGLEQYF. The CDR3 nucleotides read TGTGCCAGCAGTTTTGGCGGCCTCGAGCAGTACTTC.

The chain carries TRBV6-6 and TRBJ1-2; TRBD1 matches 7 bases. Germline loops: CDR1 MNHNY, CDR2 SVGAGI (reference sequence). CDR3 length: 13 amino acids. Trimming cost V 10 bases and J 6 bases; bases outside gene matches: 11. The CDR3 loop is CATLDREENGYTF. The CDR3 DNA follows: TGTGCCACCCTCGACAGGGAGGAAAATGGCTACACCTTC.

This clone was picked up one time. In DNA form, the CDR3 reads TGTGCCAGCAGCCAAGATTGGGCAGGATCTGGCTACACCTTC. Translation gives CASSQDWAGSGYTF. The chain carries TRBV14 and TRBJ1-2; no firm D call. V lost 0 bases and J 7 bases, leaving 12 bases between the germline ends. The CDR3 is 14 residues long. Germline CDR1 is SGHDN and CDR2 is FVKESK.

The chain has TRBV6-4 and TRBJ1-2, with 9 positions matching TRBD1. After removal of 9 bases from V and 8 bases from J, the junction contained 10 bases not matched to a gene. The CDR3 length is 13 residues. Germline CDR1 reads MRHNA; CDR2 reads SNTAGT. CDR3 in amino acids: CASQNRGRGGYTF. CDR3 DNA sequence: TGTGCCAGTCAAAACAGGGGGCGGGGAGGCTACACCTTC.

The chain recombines TRBV7-9 with TRBJ1-1, with D perhaps TRBD1 (6 bases). This CDR3 comprises 16 residues. Trimming cost V 1 base and J 1 base, with 13 bases left between them. CDR1 and CDR2 from the germline V gene are SEHNR and FQNEAQ (reference sequence). For the CDR3, the DNA is TGTGCCAGCAGCTTAGGAACCAGGGGCCCGAACACTGAAGCTTTCTTT. This codes for CASSLGTRGPNTEAFF.

The chain has TRBV5-5 and TRBJ1-6; D uncertain. The CDR3 runs to 12 residues. Germline assignment: CDR1 SGHKS and CDR2 YYEKEE (reference sequence). V lost 2 bases and J 12 bases, leaving 9 bases between the germline ends. CDR3 protein: CASSLEVGPLHF. The CDR3 DNA reads TGTGCCAGCAGCTTAGAGGTGGGACCCCTCCACTTT.

This chain links TRBV28 with TRBJ2-2; TRBD1 might be the D (8 bases). The CDR3 runs to 15 residues. The germline CDR1 and CDR2 sequences are MDHEN and SYDVKM. Trimming took off 9 bases at V and 6 bases at J, with 20 bases between the two ends. CDR3 DNA: TGTGCCAGTCTCAAGAGGACAGGGAGGGCCGGGGAGCTGTTTTTT. Protein sequence: CASLKRTGRAGELFF.

The chain is built from TRBV28 and TRBJ1-5; D is unclear. The CDR3 covers 13 residues. In germline, CDR1 is MDHEN, CDR2 SYDVKM. V was trimmed by 1 base and J by 6 bases, leaving 7 bases between them. The CDR3 nucleotides read TGTGCCAGCAGTTTATTAAGCGGTCAGCCCCAGCATTTT. It codes for CASSLLSGQPQHF.

Turning to this clone: Its ends do not fully match the called genes, so a read error is possible. V and J are TRBV2 and TRBJ2-7; perhaps TRBD2 as D (5 bases). This CDR3 comprises 11 residues. In germline, CDR1 is SNHLY, CDR2 FYNNEI. The DNA for the CDR3 is TGTGCCAGCAGGATTGGGAGTCAGGACCAATTC. Translation: CASRIGSQDQF.

The genes are TRBV10-3 and TRBJ2-7, with TRBD2 identical over 12 bases. Germline loops: CDR1 ENHRY, CDR2 SYGVKD. V lost 6 bases, J lost 1 base, and 1 base stayed unmatched. The CDR3 covers 14 residues. This chain's CDR3 is CAIRGLAGSYEQYF. The CDR3 nucleotides read TGTGCCATCAGGGGACTAGCGGGTTCCTACGAGCAGTACTTC.

DNA of the CDR3: TGTGCCAGTAGTATAGCGGCGGATTATAATTCACCCCTCCACTTT. Protein product: CASSIAADYNSPLHF. The genes are TRBV19 and TRBJ1-6, with D unclear. V was shortened by 1 base and J by 4 bases, with 8 bases between the two germline ends. Germline V gene sequence: CDR1 LNHDA, CDR2 SQIVND (reference sequence). The CDR3 covers 15 residues.